The sequence of this T cell receptor beta chain was determined in a study of T cell repertoires in cytomegalovirus infection. In the case of this clonotype: Its antigen is unidentified.

TCRdb reprocessed the reads with MiXCR, giving one entry per CDR3 protein. The profile covers about 890,000 distinct CDR3 sequences, with roughly 31% appearing a single time and 13% taken by the ten largest. Germline V gene data show CDR1 as SNHLY and CDR2 as FYNNEI. The CDR3 totals 13 residues. Study-wide findings and caveats: The study found HLA-C-restricted CMV-specific TCR beta clonotypes dominating the ex vivo response.

The chain carries TRBV2 and TRBJ1-1; D is unclear. The specimen comprised cultured CD8+ T cells from PBMCs, sampled from culture after CMV antigen stimulation. The clonotype comes from a human donor in good health (CMV status not recorded). Some clones in this sample may be carry-over from other donors' samples. CDR3 bases: TGTACAGACCTTCGAGGGATGAACACTGAAGCTTTCTTT. Translating gives CTDLRGMNTEAFF.